This T cell receptor beta chain was documented in a study of T cells after yellow fever vaccination. In this sample, this clonotype turned up a few times. The CDR3 totals 14 residues. Germline V gene data show CDR1 as MNHNS and CDR2 as SASEGT. V was clipped by 4 bases and J by 7 bases, with 13 bases between them. MiXCR, run by TCRdb on the 5' RACE reads, gives a single entry per CDR3 protein. The sample includes 250,000 to 350,000 distinct CDR3 sequences, roughly 8.7% of them seen just once. This TCR came from a man aged 18 to 30 who received the YFV17D yellow fever vaccine. The rearrangement uses TRBV6-1 and TRBJ2-2; D may be TRBD2 (5 bases). The sequences come from CD4+ T cells sorted from PBMCs, collected 5 days after the yellow fever booster vaccination. The CDR3 DNA reads as TGTGCCAGCAGTGGCCTAACTAGTATCGGGGAGCTGTTTTTT. This codes for CASSGLTSIGELFF.